The 28 T cell receptor beta chains given below trace back to one sample, sequenced in a study of blood T cell repertoires in COVID-19 (dated by TCRdb to 2018 to 2020). Libraries were built with the immunoSEQ multiplex PCR assay. Entries here come from immuneACCESS through TCRdb and include only in-frame sequences with V and J called. Some clones fail to appear in such tables; in the studies checked, an unresolved V gene covers under half of the shortfall, and the cause of the remainder is unknown. This sample holds 100,000 to 150,000 clones; about 93% were observed only once. The ten largest account for about 1.9% of the sample. The sequencing sample was made of peripheral blood. The receptors come from a man aged 45-65 years with COVID-19, enrolled during active disease.

V usage is TRBV18 and J usage is TRBJ2-7; 10 nucleotides agree with TRBD1. Germline values: CDR1 KGHSH, CDR2 LQKENI. V lost 3 bases to trimming and J lost 5 bases; unmatched junction nucleotides: 10. This CDR3 has 16 residues. The CDR3 DNA sequence: TGTGCCAGCTCACCCAGTCCGGGACAGGGGAAGGACGAGCAGTACTTC. Encoded protein: CASSPSPGQGKDEQYF. Full variable domain (outside the CDR3, taken from reference TRBV18 and TRBJ2-7): NAGVMQNPRHLVRRRGQEARLRCSPMKGHSHVYWYRQLPEEGLKFMVYLQKENIIDESGMPKERFSAEFPKEGPSILRIQQVVRGDSAAYFCASSPSPGQGKDEQYFGPGTRLTVT.

This chain links TRBV7-2 with TRBJ2-7; perhaps TRBD2 as D (6 bases). Germline assignment: CDR1 SGHTA and CDR2 FQGNSA. CDR3 length: 15 amino acids. The V end was cut by 1 base, the J end by 0 bases, with 10 bases between. The chain's CDR3 is CASSLVASVSYEQYF. The CDR3 coding sequence is TGTGCCAGCAGCTTAGTGGCTAGCGTCTCCTACGAGCAGTACTTC.

This clone appeared once. The V gene is TRBV7-9, the J gene TRBJ2-3; possibly TRBD2 for D (6 bases). CDR1 is SEHNR and CDR2 is FQNEAQ in the germline V gene (reference sequence). V was cut by 5 bases and J by 1 base, with 13 bases left in between. The CDR3 runs to 15 residues. The CDR3 DNA reads TGTGCCAGCAGCCCCGGAGGGCCGGGCACAGATACGCAGTATTTT. It codes for CASSPGGPGTDTQYF.

This chain links TRBV9 with TRBJ2-3; a weak D match, TRBD2 (5 bases). The CDR3 covers 15 residues. Trimming took off 6 bases at V and 2 bases at J, with 16 bases between the two ends. The V gene's germline CDR1 is SGDLS and CDR2 YYNGEE. In nucleotides, the CDR3 is TGTGCCAGCACCTTTTTCGAGGGTACCACAGATACGCAGTATTTT. Translation gives CASTFFEGTTDTQYF.

V usage is TRBV4-2 and J usage is TRBJ2-1, with 9 positions matching TRBD2. V shed 1 base and J 3 bases; nucleotides not matched to a gene: 1. The CDR3 extends over 15 amino acids. Per germline, CDR1 LGHNA and CDR2 YNFKEQ. This chain's CDR3 is CASSQGTSDYNEQFF. The CDR3 DNA reads TGTGCCAGCAGCCAAGGGACTAGCGACTACAATGAGCAGTTCTTC.

This chain connects TRBV5-6 to TRBJ1-1; D ambiguous. V was clipped by 0 bases and J by 8 bases, with 8 bases between them. The germline V gene has CDR1 SGHDT and CDR2 YYEEEE. There are 12 residues in the CDR3. CDR3 region: CASSLAAGEAFF. The CDR3 region has the DNA TGTGCCAGCAGCTTGGCGGCGGGGGAAGCTTTCTTT. The whole variable domain, remainder taken from reference TRBV5-6 and TRBJ1-1, is DAGVTQSPTHLIKTRGQQVTLRCSPKSGHDTVSWYQQALGQGPQFIFQYYEEEERQRGNFPDRFSGHQFPNYSSELNVNALLLGDSALYLCASSLAAGEAFFGQGTRLTVV.

The rearrangement uses TRBV30 and TRBJ2-2; TRBD2 agrees at 11 bases. Germline assignment: CDR1 GTSNPN and CDR2 SVGIG (reference sequence). With 3 bases clipped from V and 4 bases from J, the junction kept 7 bases outside the gene matches. This CDR3 comprises 16 residues. As DNA, the CDR3 is TGTGCCTGGAGCATACTAGCGGGAGCCCGCACCGGGGAGCTGTTTTTT. Its protein is CAWSILAGARTGELFF. Filled out from reference TRBV30 and TRBJ2-2, the complete variable domain reads SQTIHQWPATLVQPVGSPLSLECTVEGTSNPNLYWYRQAAGRGLQLLFYSVGIGQISSEVPQNLSASRPQDRQFILSSKKLLLSDSGFYLCAWSILAGARTGELFFGEGSRLTVL.

The V gene is TRBV19, the J gene TRBJ1-1, with TRBD1 identical over 7 bases. V trimming: 0 bases; J trimming: 4 bases; junction bases outside the gene matches: 8. The CDR3 covers 16 residues. CDR1 and CDR2 from the germline V gene are LNHDA and SQIVND (reference sequence). The CDR3 region has the DNA TGTGCCAGTAGTATAGACCCGACAGGGTCTGGCACTGAAGCTTTCTTT. Translated: CASSIDPTGSGTEAFF.

The gene calls are TRBV11-2 and TRBJ1-6, with TRBD1 identical over 7 bases. Germline assignment: CDR1 SGHAT and CDR2 FQNNGV. This CDR3 spans 14 amino acids. V shed 1 base and J 9 bases; nucleotides not matched to a gene: 3. The CDR3 coding sequence is TGTGCCAGCAGCTTAGGGAGACAGGGTTCACCCCTCCACTTT. Residues: CASSLGRQGSPLHF.

The V and J genes are TRBV6-5 and TRBJ2-7; 8 bases fit TRBD1. The CDR3 loop spans 14 amino acids. After removal of 8 bases from V and 0 bases from J, the junction contained 6 bases not matched to a gene. Germline CDR1 is MNHEY and CDR2 is SVGAGI. The CDR3 nucleotides are TGTGCCAGCTCTGAGGGACAGGACTCCTACGAGCAGTACTTC. It encodes CASSEGQDSYEQYF.

The rearrangement joins TRBV20-1 to TRBJ1-4, with TRBD1 identical over 10 bases. From germline, CDR1 is DFQATT and CDR2 SNEGSKA (reference sequence). Trimming took 5 bases from V and 4 from J; bases not matched to a gene: 7. This CDR3 has 15 amino acids. The CDR3 here is CSAGGTGVINEKLFF. The CDR3 DNA reads TGCAGTGCTGGTGGGACAGGGGTAATTAATGAAAAACTGTTTTTT.

This chain joins TRBV3-1 (or the pseudogene TRBV3-2) and TRBJ2-7; no clear D. CDR1 LGHDT and CDR2 YNNKEL come from the germline V gene (reference sequence). The CDR3 is made up of 13 amino acids. Trimming removed 2 bases at V and 2 bases at J, with 7 bases between. CDR3 protein: CASSQRPAYEQYF. The CDR3 DNA reads TGTGCCAGCAGCCAACGTCCGGCCTACGAGCAGTACTTC.

The rearrangement joins TRBV6-2 or TRBV6-3 to TRBJ2-3; perhaps TRBD1 as D (5 bases). V lost 0 bases to trimming and J lost 2 bases, with 9 bases between them. This CDR3 has 15 residues. Germline V gives CDR1 MNHEY, CDR2 SVGEGT. The CDR3 sequence is CASSYSATDTDTQYF. The CDR3 DNA reads as TGTGCCAGCAGTTACTCCGCGACAGACACAGATACGCAGTATTTT.

The V call is TRBV28, the J call TRBJ2-3, with D possibly TRBD1 on 6 matching bases. This CDR3 is 15 amino acids long. V was cut by 3 bases and J by 0 bases, with 10 bases left in between. In germline, CDR1 is MDHEN, CDR2 SYDVKM. As DNA, the CDR3 is TGTGCCAGCAGTTTTGGGACAACTAGCACAGATACGCAGTATTTT. Its protein is CASSFGTTSTDTQYF.

The chain couples TRBV18 to TRBJ2-3, with D possibly TRBD1 on 5 matching bases. V was clipped by 2 bases and J by 2 bases, with 11 bases between them. The CDR3 totals 15 residues. Per the germline V gene, CDR1 is KGHSH and CDR2 is LQKENI. In nucleotides, the CDR3 is TGTGCCAGCTCACCAACAGGCCGAGACACAGATACGCAGTATTTT. Residues: CASSPTGRDTDTQYF.

The chain has TRBV4-2 and TRBJ2-7; D perhaps matches TRBD2 (6 bases). Germline loops: CDR1 LGHNA, CDR2 YNFKEQ. The CDR3 runs 13 residues. The germline V and J ends were trimmed by 0 bases and 5 bases, with 8 bases remaining between them. The CDR3 nucleotides are TGTGCCAGCAGCCAAGAACTAGCCCACGAGCAGTACTTC. Its protein is CASSQELAHEQYF.

The rearrangement links TRBV2 to TRBJ2-1; 10 nucleotides match TRBD2. The V gene's germline CDR1 is SNHLY and CDR2 FYNNEI. CDR3 length equals 15 residues. V trimming: 0 bases; J trimming: 7 bases; junction bases outside the gene matches: 3. The CDR3 is CASSEAVAGGNEQFF. The CDR3 nucleotides read TGTGCCAGCAGTGAAGCGGTAGCGGGAGGTAATGAGCAGTTCTTC.

This clone was seen once. This chain connects TRBV6-2 or TRBV6-3 to TRBJ2-7; TRBD1 is a possible D gene (8 bases). V lost 4 bases to trimming and J lost 6 bases, with 13 bases between them. Per the germline V gene, CDR1 is MNHEY and CDR2 is SVGEGT. The CDR3 has 13 amino acids. CDR3 region: CASSSTGGVEQYF. CDR3 in DNA: TGTGCCAGCAGTTCTACAGGGGGGGTCGAGCAGTACTTC.

The genes are TRBV7-9 and TRBJ1-1; 7 nucleotides agree with TRBD1. From germline, CDR1 is SEHNR and CDR2 FQNEAQ (reference sequence). J gave up 5 bases and V 1 base, and 4 bases lay outside the gene matches. The CDR3 length is 14 residues. The CDR3 nucleotides are TGTGCCAGCAGCTTAGAGGGGGCATGGACTGAAGCTTTCTTT. It yields the protein CASSLEGAWTEAFF.

The chain uses TRBV9 and TRBJ2-2; 10 bases agree with TRBD2. CDR1 SGDLS and CDR2 YYNGEE come from the germline V gene. V was pared by 2 bases and J by 1 base, with 2 bases of the junction left unmatched. This CDR3 comprises 16 residues. The CDR3 DNA sequence: TGTGCCAGCAGCGTTGGACTAGCGGAGAACACCGGGGAGCTGTTTTTT. It yields the protein CASSVGLAENTGELFF.

This clone has a handful of counts. This chain joins TRBV29-1 and TRBJ2-3, with D tentatively TRBD2 (6 bases). V was shortened by 8 bases and J by 5 bases, with 20 bases between the two germline ends. The CDR3 totals 14 residues. Germline assignment: CDR1 SQVTM and CDR2 ANQGSEA. CDR3: CSHAQEGEGDTQYF. Here the CDR3 DNA reads TGCAGCCATGCTCAGGAGGGTGAAGGAGATACGCAGTATTTT.

The gene calls are TRBV6-5 and TRBJ2-7; 11 positions match TRBD2. This CDR3 spans 14 amino acids. Germline CDR1 is MNHEY and CDR2 is SVGAGI. With 8 bases clipped from V and 7 bases from J, the junction kept 10 bases outside the gene matches. CDR3 loop: CASGSGRAPEEQYF. The CDR3 nucleotides read TGTGCCAGCGGTAGCGGGAGGGCCCCTGAGGAGCAGTACTTC.

This rearrangement joins TRBV6-5 to TRBJ1-1; possibly TRBD1 for D (6 bases). The CDR3 runs to 12 residues. V dropped 6 bases and J dropped 4 bases, with 9 bases sitting between them. Germline V gives CDR1 MNHEY, CDR2 SVGAGI. CDR3 sequence (DNA): TGTGCCAGCAGCTCAGGGGTCACTGAAGCTTTCTTT. Protein product: CASSSGVTEAFF.

This chain joins TRBV7-2 and TRBJ2-5; 8 bases fit TRBD2. From germline, CDR1 is SGHTA and CDR2 FQGNSA. The length of the CDR3 is 15 residues. The V segment lost 4 bases and the J segment 5 bases; nucleotides outside the gene matches: 9. DNA for the CDR3: TGTGCCAGCAGCTCTTTGGCGGGAGGAGGGGAGACCCAGTACTTC. This codes for CASSSLAGGGETQYF.

The chain recombines TRBV19 with TRBJ2-3; D call uncertain. Germline V lookup: CDR1 LNHDA, CDR2 SQIVND (reference sequence). V dropped 3 bases and J dropped 1 base, with 5 bases sitting between them. The CDR3 sequence is 13 residues long. The CDR3 DNA follows: TGTGCCAGTAGTATGTTAGGCACAGATACGCAGTATTTT. This codes for CASSMLGTDTQYF.

This chain links TRBV5-8 with TRBJ2-2; tentatively, D is TRBD2 (6 bases). Trimming took 0 bases from V and 1 from J, leaving 16 bases between them. Germline V gene sequence: CDR1 SGHTS, CDR2 YDEGEE. The CDR3 has 18 amino acids. In DNA form, the CDR3 reads TGTGCCAGCAGCTTGGATGGCGGGACCTCCCTGAACACCGGGGAGCTGTTTTTT. Residues: CASSLDGGTSLNTGELFF.

CDR3 region: CASSISRGNDEQYF. The CDR3 DNA reads as TGCGCCAGCAGCATCAGCCGGGGGAACGACGAGCAGTACTTC. The chain combines TRBV5-1 with TRBJ2-7, with D perhaps TRBD2 (6 bases). CDR1 SGHRS and CDR2 YFSETQ come from the germline V gene. CDR3 length equals 14 residues. V lost 4 bases and J lost 5, with 16 bases in between.

The V gene is TRBV3-1 (or the pseudogene TRBV3-2), the J gene TRBJ2-5; possible D gene TRBD2, 6 bases. The germline CDR1 and CDR2 sequences are LGHDT and YNNKEL (reference sequence). CDR3 length: 14 amino acids. The V end was cut by 4 bases, the J end by 3 bases, with 12 bases between. The DNA for the CDR3 is TGTGCCAGCAGCCCCCCGGAGCGGGAAGAGACCCAGTACTTC. It yields the protein CASSPPEREETQYF.